The rows below give T cell receptor beta chains drawn from one sample of a study of STAT5B mutations in CD4+ large granular lymphocyte leukemia. Some clones are missing from TCRdb's copy, which holds only in-frame ones; the method was immunoSEQ multiplex PCR. The sample consists of 20,000 to 25,000 clones, 82% of them appearing once. The material sequenced was CD4+ T cells from blood buffy coats. The receptors were sampled from a human donor in good health. The CDR3 runs from the conserved cysteine through the conserved F or W. D genes are given only for firm matches. A clone size is listed for some rows: how often the clone was seen (once, few, many), or a class if it is expanded.

TRBJ1-2 | TRBD1 | TRBV25-1 | NA | CASSELAGQGYGYTF | TGTGCCAGCAGTGAATTAGCCGGACAGGGCTATGGCTACACCTTC
TRBJ1-2 | NA | TRBV28 | NA | CASTNNRRIHGYTF | TGTGCCAGCACCAATAACAGGAGAATACATGGCTACACCTTC
TRBJ2-7 | TRBD2 | TRBV27 | NA | CASSMMTSMIYEQYF | TGTGCCAGCAGTATGATGACTAGCATGATCTACGAGCAGTACTTC
TRBJ2-3 | TRBD2 | TRBV30 | NA | CAWGTSGTFRDTQYF | TGTGCCTGGGGGACTAGCGGGACCTTCAGAGATACGCAGTATTTT
TRBJ2-7 | TRBD2 | TRBV9 | once | CASSPGLAGGISYEQYF | TGTGCCAGCAGCCCGGGACTAGCGGGGGGTATCTCCTACGAGCAGTACTTC
TRBJ2-3 | TRBD1 | TRBV7-3 | NA | CASSFGTGGDTQYF | TGTGCCAGCAGCTTCGGGACAGGGGGGGATACGCAGTATTTT
TRBJ2-5 | TRBD1 | TRBV7-2 | once | CASSLSDRAFQETQYF | TGTGCCAGCAGCTTATCGGACAGGGCTTTTCAAGAGACCCAGTACTTC
TRBJ2-1 | TRBD1 | TRBV4-1 | NA | CASSQRQGFGNEQFF | TGCGCCAGCAGCCAGAGACAGGGGTTTGGAAATGAGCAGTTCTTC
TRBJ2-3 | NA | TRBV6-4 | NA | CASSDPGASTDTQYF | TGTGCCAGCAGTGATCCGGGGGCGAGCACAGATACGCAGTATTTT
TRBJ1-5 | NA | TRBV28 | NA | CASSLLHQPQHF | TGTGCCAGCAGTTTACTACATCAGCCCCAGCATTTT
TRBJ2-1 | TRBD1 | TRBV2 | NA | CASRTRQGAGGQFF | TGTGCCAGCAGAACCAGACAGGGGGCCGGTGGGCAGTTCTTC
TRBJ2-1 | NA | TRBV30 | NA | CAWSVQTDSNEQFF | TGTGCCTGGAGTGTCCAAACAGACAGCAATGAGCAGTTCTTC
TRBJ1-2 | TRBD1 | TRBV5-5 | few | CASSSTGEGGYTF | TGTGCCAGCAGCTCGACAGGGGAAGGTGGCTACACCTTC
TRBJ2-5 | TRBD2 | TRBV11-2 | NA | CASSLLTSGVPQETQYF | TGTGCCAGCAGCTTACTAACTAGCGGGGTACCCCAAGAGACCCAGTACTTC
TRBJ1-1 | NA | TRBV10-1 | few | CASRRDGTNTEAFF | TGCGCCAGCAGGAGGGACGGAACGAACACTGAAGCTTTCTTT
TRBJ1-5 | NA | TRBV19 | NA | CASSIREAQPQHF | TGTGCCAGTAGTATCCGGGAAGCGCAGCCCCAGCATTTT
TRBJ1-1 | NA | TRBV5-1 | NA | CASSPGQPNTEAFF | TGCGCCAGCAGCCCCGGACAGCCGAACACTGAAGCTTTCTTT
TRBJ2-7 | TRBD1 | TRBV7-9 | NA | CASSAQGARESLSYEQYF | TGTGCCAGCAGCGCTCAGGGGGCCCGGGAATCACTCTCCTACGAGCAGTACTTC
TRBJ2-4 | NA | TRBV19 | NA | CASSSASSPTKNIQYF | TGTGCCAGTAGTTCAGCCAGCTCCCCCACCAAAAACATTCAGTACTTC
TRBJ1-4 | NA | TRBV11-2 | NA | CASSLNTVEKLFF | TGTGCCAGCAGCTTAAATACTGTTGAAAAACTGTTTTTT
TRBJ2-1 | TRBD2 | TRBV19 | NA | CASTPAGGSYNEQFF | TGTGCCAGTACCCCTGCGGGGGGATCCTACAATGAGCAGTTCTTC
TRBJ1-5 | NA | TRBV2 | NA | CASSADRFSNQPQHF | TGTGCCAGCAGTGCAGACAGGTTTAGCAATCAGCCCCAGCATTTT
TRBJ2-7 | TRBD2 | TRBV2 | NA | CASRDVRLAISYEQYF | TGTGCCAGCAGGGACGTAAGACTAGCGATCTCCTACGAGCAGTACTTC
TRBJ2-5 | TRBD2 | TRBV5-8 | NA | CASSLGIRGEGQETQYF | TGTGCCAGCAGCTTGGGGATCCGGGGGGAGGGCCAGGAGACCCAGTACTTC
TRBJ2-5 | TRBD2 | TRBV5-1 | NA | CASSTGGRQETQYF | TGCGCCAGCAGCACGGGGGGACGCCAAGAGACCCAGTACTTC
TRBJ1-1 | NA | TRBV6-5 | NA | CASGRGGGGTTEAFF | TGTGCCAGCGGGAGGGGGGGAGGGGGGACCACTGAAGCTTTCTTT
TRBJ2-1 | TRBD2 | TRBV5-1 | NA | CASSLIAGANNEQFF | TGCGCCAGCAGCTTGATAGCGGGGGCCAACAATGAGCAGTTCTTC
TRBJ1-2 | TRBD1 | TRBV7-2 | NA | CASSKTSGQGFYGYTF | TGTGCCAGCAGCAAAACATCGGGACAGGGGTTCTATGGCTACACCTTC
TRBJ1-4 | TRBD1 | TRBV28 | NA | CASSPGQGTTNEKLFF | TGTGCCAGCAGCCCGGGACAGGGGACAACTAATGAAAAACTGTTTTTT
TRBJ2-3 | NA | TRBV7-6 | NA | CASSFVGGTDTQYF | TGTGCCAGCAGCTTCGTAGGGGGCACAGATACGCAGTATTTT